The following is a T cell receptor (beta chain) sequence with its context. The data are from a study of blood T cell repertoires in COVID-19. As for the study in general: The origin of the acute and convalescent COVID-19 samples was the United States, Italy and Spain. T cells, B-cell-depleted T cells, or PBMCs supplied cDNA or gDNA.

Membership in each cohort depended on participant-reported clinical history. The CDR3 extends over 15 amino acids. Germline V lookup: CDR1 SGDLS, CDR2 YYNGEE. V was trimmed by 4 bases and J by 2 bases, leaving 13 bases between them. How the authors handled the data: Reference gene primer amplification yielded estimated nucleated cell counts. Here immunoSEQ multiplex PCR was the method, and the copy in TCRdb shows in-frame clones only, minus some. The V and J calls and clone size were taken over from that table, and D and trimming were inferred from the DNA. This sample has fewer than 450,000 clones; 70% to 90% occur once, and the top ten carry 0.9% to 1.5%.

Material for sequencing was PBMCs or T cells enriched from blood (not recorded which). The TCR was taken from a woman aged 18 to 35 who had recovered from COVID-19. This chain links TRBV9 with TRBJ1-3; maybe TRBD1 (6 bases). The CDR3: CASSPTGGPGNTIYF. The CDR3 coding sequence is TGTGCCAGCAGCCCGACGGGGGGCCCTGGAAACACCATATATTTT.